Given below is one T cell receptor beta chain in context. What antigen it recognizes has not been identified. Base qualities are not at hand, and no much larger clone is one base apart. This specimen belongs to a study of cytomegalovirus exposure and HLA in healthy donors (dated by TCRdb to the late 2010s). Context from the whole study: According to an earlier analysis of 587 of the donors, some 180 million T cells yielded roughly 110 million unique TCR beta sequences and 250 to 350 Gb of sequence data. The aim of the study was to test whether cataloging public T cell receptors could identify signatures of past pathogen exposure. Typing coverage varied by locus: roughly 620-640 donors for A, B, C, DRB1 and DQB1; more than 500 for DQA1; over 600 for DPA1; around 450 for DPB1. Both class I and class II loci were covered by HLA typing, at four-digit resolution. A later analysis re-examined previously published TCR beta repertoires from around 670 donors and added high-resolution HLA genotyping to investigate patterns of TCR occurrence. About 310 gigabases of sequencing data and approximately 84 million unique TCR sequences were included in an early release covering roughly 600 HLA-typed donors. An earlier analysis of several hundred of the donors applied high-throughput TCR beta sequencing to assess whether each TCR beta V gene segment acted as functional or pseudogenic. Along with the approximately 620-subject first cohort, a separate validation cohort of over a hundred different subjects was used. Across approximately 400 genotyped donors of the cohort, an average of approximately 240,000 unique TCR beta nucleotide sequences per donor were sequenced, and 15% to 20% of those sequences were non-productive. Roughly 5 DR-DQ haplotypes were handled as single units for association and clustering, since linkage in the cohort was strong. Of the 300 to 450 genotyped donors, approximately 82% fell in the genetic ancestry cluster associated with self-reported Caucasian donors. The study combined high-throughput TCR immunosequencing, statistical association of individual TCRs with disease status, and machine learning to predict cytomegalovirus infection status. Every discovery cohort repertoire had been produced on one sequencing platform. Alongside the repertoire data, information on donor age, sex, ethnicity and CMV serostatus was compiled. In a later genetic analysis, genome-wide SNP genotypes for about 65% of the roughly 700 donors were used, and that subset was treated as a discovery cohort. The study profiled the T cell repertoires of around 700 subjects by immunosequencing and related them to cytomegalovirus serostatus. In the later analysis, no new phenotypic data were used to find candidate immune exposures; instead, reliance was placed on TCR beta sequences and their occurrence across donors.

Receptor libraries were prepared by the immunoSEQ multiplex PCR assay. A mixture of 60 forward primers for TCR Vbeta segments and 13 reverse primers for TCR Jbeta segments was used in the multiplex PCR. A multiplex PCR assay on genomic DNA amplified the CDR3 region of rearranged TCR beta genes. The amplified TCR beta libraries were sequenced on the Illumina HiSeq System as 87-base-pair reads. As for how the authors treated the data: Across the roughly 600 repertoires, a later analysis counted roughly 77 million unique TCR beta chains, around 10 million of which were shared by at least two donors. Raw reads were error-corrected and collapsed into unique sequences by a nearest-neighbor algorithm in which closely related sequences were merged to remove PCR and sequencing errors. CDR3 sequences were aligned to IMGT reference sequences to assign V, D and J gene segments. For a sequence to be retained, a match of at least six nucleotides to both a V gene segment and a J gene segment was required. A rearrangement counted as productive if the CDR3 had no stop codons and remained in frame with V and J, and every other rearrangement counted as non-productive. Following IMGT convention, CDR3 was defined as the stretch from the second conserved V-encoded cysteine to the conserved J-encoded phenylalanine. In an earlier analysis of some 550 of the donors, sequences lacking an unambiguous match to a single V gene segment were excluded. In an earlier analysis of approximately 590 of the donors, V segments were called functional above 56.7% productive rearrangements and were called segregating when the between-donor standard deviation exceeded 5%. To diagnose cytomegalovirus status from the catalog of TCR beta chain sequences, a statistical classification framework was built. In a later analysis, TCR nucleotide sequences were compared against IMGT/GENE-DB human TR gene sequences so that V and J genes could be assigned. Using the TCRdist pipeline, a later analysis assigned CDR3 sequences along with most-parsimonious VDJ recombination scenarios. In a later analysis, each TCR beta chain was defined by its CDR3 amino acid sequence together with its V-gene family, and reads without a unique V-gene family were excluded. As a way to deal with suspected cross-contamination and a sequencing artifact, a later analysis dropped 450 to 600 nucleotide sequences that were highly shared and had low generation probability. In a later analysis, a clonal expansion index for each public chain was calculated from normalized within-repertoire ranks of inferred template counts. In a later analysis, generation probabilities were computed using a VDJ recombination model fitted to out-of-frame rearrangements, and the results were checked against IGoR. A later analysis scored TCR-TCR, TCR-HLA and TCR-CMV co-occurrence with hypergeometric tests, applying a repertoire-size bias correction to TCR pairs. To estimate false discovery rates, a later analysis permuted the HLA or CMV assignments 20 times. In a later analysis, co-occurring TCRs were grouped using DBSCAN, with TCRdist sequence similarity added in when clustering inside HLA-allele-positive subsets. Co-occurrence clustering excluded repertoires with fewer than 30,000 or more than 120,000 public chains, plus five with anomalous nucleotide sharing. This immuneACCESS table, as held by TCRdb, lists in-frame sequences with V and J called but not all clones. Of the missing ones, under half trace to an unresolved V gene in checked studies; the others have no known cause. V and J calls and clone size follow that table, whereas D and trimming were derived from the DNA. This sample is represented by about 130,000 clones; over 65% of them were singletons. Of the sample, less than 4% is held by the ten largest clones.

The cohort was made up of approximately 670 healthy bone marrow donors. At the time of sampling, all cohort members were nominally healthy, though unrecorded immune exposures were likely present. The donor was CMV seropositive and belonged to the group of a few hundred seropositive cohort members. Every donor gave a peripheral blood sample, and the peripheral blood mononuclear cells from that sample were used for TCR beta sequencing. The Qiagen DNeasy Blood Extraction Kit was used to extract genomic DNA from the blood cell samples. Overall study outcomes, separate from this receptor: Strong co-occurrence of HLA alleles, especially DR and DQ, made assigning TCR associations to individual alleles difficult. Because some donors lacked HLA typing at each locus, the association tests relied only on the typed subset. A total of 150 or so TCR beta chains were listed by the study as associated with cytomegalovirus. A later genetic analysis associated a missense DCLRE1C variant with V-gene and J-gene trimming of TCR beta chains, and an independent cohort replicated the association. At a false discovery rate of 0.05, a later analysis linked around 17,000 TCR beta sequences to specific HLA alleles. Cytomegalovirus status was reported to be diagnosed by the classifier with high specificity and sensitivity in both the original and validation cohorts. Most CMV-associated TCR beta chains appeared to be HLA-restricted in a later analysis, and the HLA associations seemed to be driven largely by CMV exposure. In a later analysis, several top co-occurrence clusters were reported to appear linked to parvovirus B19, influenza, CMV and Epstein-Barr virus. In a later analysis, HLA-associated TCR beta chains showed more clonal expansion and lower generation probabilities than non-associated chains that were equally common. Correlated functional status among segregating V segments might be attributable to linkage disequilibrium, but an unknown experimental factor could not be ruled out. A further reported finding was that TCR beta sequences accurately predicted the HLA-A and HLA-B alleles for most subjects in the first cohort. In a later analysis, TCR association rates were found to vary across HLA loci, with the most associated TCRs seen for DRB1 alleles and the fewest for HLA-C alleles. Roughly uniform sequencing depth across donors was assumed in presence/absence analyses, although this assumption may not hold. In vitro tests confirmed that a few of the cytomegalovirus-associated TCR beta chains recognize cytomegalovirus antigens. A cluster of highly shared sequence variants was judged likely to represent a technical artifact of the sequencing pipeline. According to a later genetic analysis, donors in an Asian-associated ancestry cluster had fewer N-insertions in productive TCRs than the approximately 630-donor mean. Immune exposure information for the cohort was limited to CMV serostatus. Because counts were too low, seventeen rarely observed V segments, including chromosome 9 orphons, were excluded from the earlier analysis of around 590 of the donors. Most TCR sequences were observed very rarely across donors, whereas some public TCRs were present in many individuals. It was suggested by the authors that the approach could potentially be generalized to other disease states and immunological phenotypes. Because the 87-base-pair reads could not distinguish some IMGT-functional V segments, including TRBV6-2 and TRBV6-3, those segments were excluded. An earlier analysis of around 540 of the donors showed that most TCR beta V segments appeared in productive rearrangements either about 90% or about 30% of the time, which broadly matched IMGT annotations. This cohort had only TCR beta chains sequenced, and the lack of alpha or paired-chain data limited which features could be detected.

Its CDR3 holds 14 amino acids, cysteine through phenylalanine. The only DNA kept is the CDR3, 42 bases in frame from the first base. Per the germline V gene, SQVTM is the CDR1 and ANQGSEA is the CDR2. Relative to germline, V is 4 bases shorter and J is 4 bases shorter, with 16 bases between their ends. The chain is encoded by TRBV29-1 joined to TRBJ1-1; TRBD1 is possibly the D segment (6 matching bases). The source of this sequence is a man aged 35 to 55 in good health and CMV-seropositive. Sample: PBMCs. The DNA is as follows: TGCAGCGTTGGAACAGGGCCTCGGGGCACTGAAGCTTTCTTT. It encodes CSVGTGPRGTEAFF. Extended through the reference TRBV29-1 and TRBJ1-1 proteins, this CDR3 yields the full variable domain: SAVISQKPSRDICQRGTSLTIQCQVDSQVTMMFWYRQQPGQSLTLIATANQGSEATYESGFVIDKFPISRPNLTFSTLTVSNMSPEDSSIYLCSVGTGPRGTEAFFGQGTRLTVV.